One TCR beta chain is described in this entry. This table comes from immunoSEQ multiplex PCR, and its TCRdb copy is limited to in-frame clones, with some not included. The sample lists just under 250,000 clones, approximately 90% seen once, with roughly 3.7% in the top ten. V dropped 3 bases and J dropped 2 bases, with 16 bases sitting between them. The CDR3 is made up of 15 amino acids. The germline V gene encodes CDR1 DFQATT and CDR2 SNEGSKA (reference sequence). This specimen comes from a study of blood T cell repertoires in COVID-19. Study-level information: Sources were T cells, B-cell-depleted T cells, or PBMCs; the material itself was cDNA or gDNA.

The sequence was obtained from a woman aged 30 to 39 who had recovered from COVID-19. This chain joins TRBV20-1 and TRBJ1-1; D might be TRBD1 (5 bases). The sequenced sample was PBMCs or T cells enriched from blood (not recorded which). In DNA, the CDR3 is TGCAGTGCTAGTGAGCCCGGGGGGAAAAACACTGAAGCTTTCTTT. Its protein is CSASEPGGKNTEAFF.